The next 13 T cell receptor beta chains were all read from a single sample in a study of T cell responses to AZD1222 COVID-19 vaccine (dated by TCRdb to 2020 to 2023). Receptor amplification or capture employed the immunoSEQ multiplex PCR assay. The immuneACCESS repertoire file appears here via TCRdb, limited to in-frame rearrangements. These files lack a portion of the clones; in checked studies, under half of the deficit traces to unresolved V genes, and the cause of the others is not known. A total of around 100,000 clones appear in this sample, 85% to 90% of them only once. The ten top clones hold around 15% of the sample. The meaning of the sample's time point label: baseline before first vaccination. The specimen comprised peripheral blood, sampled on day 0 of AZD1222 vaccination. The receptors originated from an adult in good health.

The chain carries TRBV14 and TRBJ1-1, with a weak D call TRBD1 (6 bases). CDR1 SGHDN and CDR2 FVKESK come from the germline V gene. Deletions cut 2 bases from V and 1 base from J, with 14 bases between. The CDR3 has 16 amino acids. The chain's CDR3 is CASSQLRTVTNTEAFF. Written as DNA, the CDR3 is TGTGCCAGCAGCCAACTAAGGACAGTTACGAACACTGAAGCTTTCTTT.

The rearrangement uses TRBV5-1 and TRBJ2-7, with 7 bases that match TRBD1. V trimming: 0 bases; J trimming: 1 base; junction bases outside the gene matches: 7. Germline CDR1 reads SGHRS; CDR2 reads YFSETQ. The CDR3 is made up of 16 amino acids. The CDR3 loop reads CASSLDTGTVSYEQYF. For the CDR3, the DNA is TGCGCCAGCAGCTTGGATACCGGGACAGTTTCCTACGAGCAGTACTTC. The whole variable domain, remainder taken from reference TRBV5-1 and TRBJ2-7, is KAGVTQTPRYLIKTRGQQVTLSCSPISGHRSVSWYQQTPGQGLQFLFEYFSETQRNKGNFPGRFSGRQFSNSRSEMNVSTLELGDSALYLCASSLDTGTVSYEQYFGPGTRLTVT.

V gene TRBV6-4 combines with J gene TRBJ1-1; no clear D. Germline V lookup: CDR1 MRHNA, CDR2 SNTAGT. Trimming pared 6 bases from V and 10 bases from J, leaving 18 bases between. The CDR3 contains 13 residues. This CDR3 reads CASSPSRVGRAFF. In nucleotides, the CDR3 is TGTGCCAGCAGCCCATCCCGGGTAGGACGAGCTTTCTTT.

The V call is TRBV4-1, the J call TRBJ2-1; 12 bases agree with TRBD1. CDR3 length: 17 residues. Germline values: CDR1 MGHRA, CDR2 YSYEKL. The V segment lost 1 base and the J segment 8 bases; nucleotides outside the gene matches: 9. CDR3 sequence (DNA): TGCGCCAGCAGCCAAGCCGCCGGGACAGGGGGCTTGGATGAGCAGTTCTTC. This codes for CASSQAAGTGGLDEQFF.

About this clone itself: The same CDR3 can be traced to other DNA sequences in this sample. The CDR3 reads CASRTGSGNTIYF. CDR3 bases: TGTGCCAGCAGAACAGGGTCTGGAAACACCATATATTTT. V and J are TRBV6-5 and TRBJ1-3; perhaps TRBD1 as D (6 bases). Trimming removed 6 bases at V and 1 base at J, with 7 bases between. The CDR3 runs to 13 residues. Germline V gene sequence: CDR1 MNHEY, CDR2 SVGAGI.

The J gene is TRBJ2-5, the V gene TRBV15; D gene uncertain. Germline V gives CDR1 LNHNV, CDR2 YYDKDF (reference sequence). The CDR3 is made up of 13 amino acids. Trimming left V 3 bases short and J 7 bases short, with 12 bases between. Written as DNA, the CDR3 is TGTGCCACCAGCAGTGACCCAGGCGGGACCCAGTACTTC. This encodes CATSSDPGGTQYF. The variable domain in full, with the rest retrieved from reference TRBV15 and TRBJ2-5, is DAMVIQNPRYQVTQFGKPVTLSCSQTLNHNVMYWYQQKSSQAPKLLFHYYDKDFNNEADTPDNFQSRRPNTSFCFLDIRSPGLGDTAMYLCATSSDPGGTQYFGPGTRLLVL.

CDR3 nucleotide sequence: TGTGCCACTCGGACTAGCGGGGGTGGAGATACGCAGTATTTT. This translates into CATRTSGGGDTQYF. This chain joins TRBV10-3 and TRBJ2-3; 13 bases map to TRBD2. Germline trimming cut 10 bases from V and 5 bases from J; bases unmatched to any gene: 6. CDR1 and CDR2 (germline): ENHRY, SYGVKD. The CDR3 consists of 14 residues.

The V call is TRBV7-6, the J call TRBJ2-6; 9 bases map to TRBD1. This CDR3 contains 17 residues. Trimming removed 5 bases from V and 2 bases from J; junction bases left unmatched: 7. Germline V gives CDR1 SGHVS, CDR2 FNYEAQ. The CDR3 DNA is TGTGCCAGCAGCAAGCCGGGACAGGGTCCTGGGGCCAACGTCCTGACTTTC. Amino acid sequence: CASSKPGQGPGANVLTF.

This chain connects TRBV5-1 to TRBJ2-3; a possible D gene is TRBD1 (6 bases). This CDR3 spans 16 amino acids. V was pared by 4 bases and J by 2 bases, with 17 bases between. CDR1 and CDR2 from the germline V gene are SGHRS and YFSETQ. For the CDR3, the DNA is TGCGCCAGCAGCACGACCGGGACATCTTTCACAGATACGCAGTATTTT. Protein product: CASSTTGTSFTDTQYF.

The chain recombines TRBV14 with TRBJ1-1; D call uncertain. Germline CDR1 is SGHDN and CDR2 is FVKESK. The ends were cut back, 3 bases at V and 6 bases at J, with 5 bases in the middle. There are 11 residues in the CDR3. CDR3 nucleotide sequence: TGTGCCAGCAGCCAGCAGGCTGAAGCTTTCTTT. Its translation is CASSQQAEAFF. Variable domain in full (rest from reference TRBV14 and TRBJ1-1): EAGVTQFPSHSVIEKGQTVTLRCDPISGHDNLYWYRRVMGKEIKFLLHFVKESKQDESGMPNNRFLAERTGGTYSTLKVQPAELEDSGVYFCASSQQAEAFFGQGTRLTVV.

This chain joins TRBV5-4 and TRBJ1-2; D is unresolved. Germline CDR1 SGHNT, CDR2 YYREEE (reference sequence). The length of the CDR3 is 12 residues. V was shortened by 2 bases and J by 6 bases, with 8 bases between the two germline ends. The CDR3 spells CASSLELHGYTF. Here the CDR3 DNA reads TGTGCCAGCAGCTTAGAGTTACATGGCTACACCTTC.

The rearrangement joins TRBV10-3 to TRBJ1-6, with 8 bases that match TRBD1. V lost 6 bases, J lost 0 bases, and 4 bases stayed unmatched. Germline-derived CDR1 and CDR2 are ENHRY and SYGVKD. The CDR3 extends over 16 amino acids. CDR3 nucleotide sequence: TGTGCCATCAGGACAGGGGCTAGCTCCTATAATTCACCCCTCCACTTT. Amino acid sequence: CAIRTGASSYNSPLHF.

This chain connects TRBV7-2 to TRBJ2-7; D gene uncertain. The CDR3 sequence is 13 residues long. With 4 bases removed from V and 5 bases from J, the gap between germline ends came to 12 bases. Germline CDR1 reads SGHTA; CDR2 reads FQGNSA. CDR3 bases: TGTGCCAGCAGCTCATACGCCTTCAACGAGCAGTACTTC. Translation: CASSSYAFNEQYF.